This TCR beta chain stems from a study of blood T cell repertoires in COVID-19. The CDR3 is 15 amino acids. Produced via immunoSEQ multiplex PCR; TCRdb's table is partial and in-frame only. This sample has about 210,000 clones, with around 76% found just once. V and J are TRBV21-1 and TRBJ1-2; whether TRBD1, the table's D call, matches the DNA was not checked. TRBV21-1 is given as a pseudogene. Specimen: peripheral blood. The source is a woman aged 55 to 70 with COVID-19, enrolled during active disease. Here the CDR3 DNA reads TGTGCCAGCAGCGGGGCAGGCGATGTGAACTATGGCTACACCTTC. Protein: CASSGAGDVNYGYTF.